These T cell receptor beta chains were read from a single sample in a study of blood T cells in healthy people across ages. TCRdb passed the 5' RACE reads through MiXCR, listing each CDR3 protein once. The data hold some 1,500,000 distinct CDR3 sequences, with 40% to 45% observed a single time. The sequenced material came from blood. The receptors were gathered from a young woman in good health. Both conserved end residues are part of each CDR3. The order of the fields is V gene, clone size, J gene, D gene, CDR3 protein, CDR3 DNA. D genes are given only for firm matches. Size is stated for part of the rows, as once, few or many counts, or as a class when the clone is expanded.

v_call: TRBV27; clone_size: few; j_call: TRBJ2-7; d_call: NA; cdr3_aa: CASRASSYEQYF; cdr3_nt: TGTGCCAGCAGGGCTAGCTCCTACGAGCAGTACTTC
v_call: TRBV20-1; clone_size: NA; j_call: TRBJ1-1; d_call: NA; cdr3_aa: CSARPLFDTEAFF; cdr3_nt: TGCAGTGCTAGACCTCTATTTGACACTGAAGCTTTCTTT
v_call: TRBV20-1; clone_size: NA; j_call: TRBJ2-1; d_call: TRBD2; cdr3_aa: CSARDASAGDEQFF; cdr3_nt: TGCAGTGCTAGAGATGCCAGCGCGGGGGATGAGCAGTTCTTC
v_call: TRBV3-1; clone_size: NA; j_call: TRBJ2-3; d_call: TRBD2; cdr3_aa: CASSQALGGAGGLHTQYF; cdr3_nt: TGTGCCAGCAGCCAAGCACTAGGGGGAGCGGGGGGGCTCCATACGCAGTATTTT
v_call: TRBV7-9; clone_size: few; j_call: TRBJ2-7; d_call: NA; cdr3_aa: CASSPLRSLQGTYEQYF; cdr3_nt: TGTGCCAGCAGCCCCTTACGGTCTCTACAAGGCACCTACGAGCAGTACTTC
v_call: TRBV20-1; clone_size: few; j_call: TRBJ2-3; d_call: NA; cdr3_aa: CSARDSDAAGFRDTQYF; cdr3_nt: TGCAGTGCTAGAGATTCGGACGCGGCCGGTTTCCGAGATACGCAGTATTTT
v_call: TRBV5-1; clone_size: NA; j_call: TRBJ2-7; d_call: TRBD1; cdr3_aa: CASSNRQGTYEQYF; cdr3_nt: TGCGCCAGCAGCAATAGACAGGGAACCTACGAGCAGTACTTC
v_call: TRBV9; clone_size: few; j_call: TRBJ2-1; d_call: NA; cdr3_aa: CASSLDTPQQFF; cdr3_nt: TGTGCCAGCAGCCTAGATACTCCTCAACAGTTCTTC
v_call: TRBV6-2/TRBV6-3; clone_size: NA; j_call: TRBJ2-1; d_call: NA; cdr3_aa: CASSLRTGDYNEQFF; cdr3_nt: TGTGCCAGCAGCTTGAGGACGGGCGACTACAATGAGCAGTTCTTC
v_call: TRBV29-1; clone_size: few; j_call: TRBJ2-2; d_call: NA; cdr3_aa: CSVAAGQNTGELFF; cdr3_nt: TGCAGCGTTGCGGCAGGGCAGAACACCGGGGAGCTGTTTTTT
v_call: TRBV12-3/TRBV12-4; clone_size: few; j_call: TRBJ2-5; d_call: TRBD2; cdr3_aa: CASSWGLAGYNEQYF; cdr3_nt: TGTGCCAGCAGTTGGGGTCTAGCGGGGTACAATGAGCAGTACTTC
v_call: TRBV27; clone_size: NA; j_call: TRBJ1-6; d_call: NA; cdr3_aa: CASSLQGGGRHNSPLHF; cdr3_nt: TGTGCCAGCAGTTTGCAGGGAGGGGGTCGCCATAATTCACCCCTCCACTTT
v_call: TRBV20-1; clone_size: NA; j_call: TRBJ2-1; d_call: TRBD1; cdr3_aa: CSAYSDRGLYNEQFF; cdr3_nt: TGCAGTGCTTACTCGGACAGGGGGCTTTATAATGAGCAGTTCTTC
v_call: TRBV9; clone_size: NA; j_call: TRBJ2-4; d_call: NA; cdr3_aa: CASSVRAVGIQYF; cdr3_nt: TGTGCCAGCAGCGTAAGAGCGGTAGGCATTCAGTACTTC
v_call: TRBV12-3/TRBV12-4; clone_size: many; j_call: TRBJ1-1; d_call: NA; cdr3_aa: CASRRRENTEAFF; cdr3_nt: TGTGCCAGCAGGCGAAGGGAGAACACTGAAGCTTTCTTT
v_call: TRBV12-3/TRBV12-4; clone_size: NA; j_call: TRBJ2-2; d_call: NA; cdr3_aa: CASRRQAGELFF; cdr3_nt: TGTGCCAGCAGACGACAGGCCGGGGAGCTGTTTTTT
v_call: TRBV25-1; clone_size: NA; j_call: TRBJ2-3; d_call: NA; cdr3_aa: CASSGSFSTDTQYF; cdr3_nt: TGTGCCAGCAGTGGTTCGTTCAGCACAGATACGCAGTATTTT
v_call: TRBV29-1; clone_size: NA; j_call: TRBJ1-1; d_call: NA; cdr3_aa: CSGMIMNTEAFF; cdr3_nt: TGCAGCGGGATGATTATGAACACTGAAGCTTTCTTT
v_call: TRBV4-1; clone_size: NA; j_call: TRBJ1-1; d_call: TRBD1; cdr3_aa: CASSQVRTGERTEAFF; cdr3_nt: TGCGCCAGCAGCCAAGTACGGACAGGCGAAAGAACTGAAGCTTTCTTT
v_call: TRBV7-2; clone_size: NA; j_call: TRBJ1-2; d_call: NA; cdr3_aa: CASSLGGWSYGYTF; cdr3_nt: TGTGCCAGCAGCTTAGGAGGATGGAGCTATGGCTACACCTTC
v_call: TRBV5-1; clone_size: NA; j_call: TRBJ2-1; d_call: NA; cdr3_aa: CASSPRRAGRDNEQFF; cdr3_nt: TGCGCCAGCAGCCCCCGCAGGGCGGGGCGTGACAATGAGCAGTTCTTC
v_call: TRBV20-1; clone_size: NA; j_call: TRBJ2-1; d_call: NA; cdr3_aa: CSARFIETQFF; cdr3_nt: TGCAGTGCTAGGTTTATCGAGACCCAGTTCTTC
v_call: TRBV7-8; clone_size: NA; j_call: TRBJ2-1; d_call: NA; cdr3_aa: CASSLALPSSYNEQFF; cdr3_nt: TGTGCCAGCAGCTTAGCGCTACCAAGCTCCTACAATGAGCAGTTCTTC
v_call: TRBV6-6; clone_size: NA; j_call: TRBJ1-5; d_call: TRBD1; cdr3_aa: CASSYPGQGVVSNQPQHF; cdr3_nt: TGTGCCAGCAGTTATCCGGGACAGGGAGTTGTAAGCAATCAGCCCCAGCATTTT
v_call: TRBV27; clone_size: few; j_call: TRBJ2-5; d_call: TRBD1; cdr3_aa: CASSFGTGFDKTQYF; cdr3_nt: TGTGCCAGCAGTTTCGGGACAGGGTTTGACAAGACCCAGTACTTC
v_call: TRBV7-9; clone_size: NA; j_call: TRBJ2-1; d_call: TRBD1; cdr3_aa: CASSPATGAYNEQFF; cdr3_nt: TGTGCCAGCAGCCCGGCGACAGGGGCCTACAATGAGCAGTTCTTC
v_call: TRBV7-9; clone_size: NA; j_call: TRBJ2-5; d_call: TRBD2; cdr3_aa: CASTGGGDEQYF; cdr3_nt: TGTGCCAGCACTGGGGGGGGGGATGAGCAGTACTTC
v_call: TRBV29-1; clone_size: once; j_call: TRBJ2-7; d_call: NA; cdr3_aa: CSVRQGGNEQYF; cdr3_nt: TGCAGCGTTAGGCAGGGGGGTAACGAGCAGTACTTC
v_call: TRBV20-1; clone_size: few; j_call: TRBJ1-6; d_call: NA; cdr3_aa: CSASTGSYNSPLHF; cdr3_nt: TGCAGTGCTAGCACAGGCTCCTATAATTCACCCCTCCACTTT
v_call: TRBV4-3; clone_size: NA; j_call: TRBJ1-4; d_call: NA; cdr3_aa: CASSQGVSVLEKLFF; cdr3_nt: TGCGCCAGCAGCCAAGGGGTCTCAGTCCTTGAAAAACTGTTTTTT